The rows below give T cell receptor beta chains drawn from one sample of a study of tumor and adjacent non-tumor tissue in lung cancer. TCRdb recomputed calls from the multiplex PCR reads with MiXCR, one row per CDR3 protein. The data hold approximately 70,000 distinct CDR3 sequences, with 73% observed a single time. Sequenced sample: lung tumor tissue. The receptors were gathered from a man in his 60s with non-small cell lung cancer. CDR3s include the opening cysteine and the closing phenylalanine or tryptophan. A D gene is named only where the DNA matches it firmly. Size values are once, few and many counts, or a class for expanded clones, and some rows have none.

size	V	J	D	CDR3	DNA
many	TRBV5-1	TRBJ2-7	NA	CASSLASGAEQYF	TGCGCCAGCAGCTTGGCCTCTGGGGCCGAGCAGTACTTC
NA	TRBV11-1	TRBJ2-5	NA	CANGLDTYQETQYF	TGTGCCAACGGCTTAGACACTTACCAGGAGACCCAGTACTTC
NA	TRBV20-1	TRBJ2-3	NA	CSALVILAEWTDRQYF	TGCAGTGCCTTGGTGATACTAGCAGAATGGACAGATAGGCAGTATTTT
NA	TRBV28	TRBJ1-1	NA	CTSCRRRDTEAFF	TGTACCAGCTGCCGGCGGAGGGACACTGAAGCTTTCTTT
NA	TRBV6-2/TRBV6-3	TRBJ2-7	NA	CASRTTSNEQYF	TGTGCCAGTAGAACGACAAGTAACGAGCAGTACTTC
NA	TRBV20-1	TRBJ2-2	TRBD2	CSAKVAGRGELFF	TGCAGTGCTAAGGTAGCGGGCCGCGGAGAACTGTTTTTT
NA	TRBV5-6	TRBJ2-5	NA	CVSSLGGTYRVRAQYF	TGTGTCAGCAGCTTGGGGGGCACATACAGGGTGCGGGCACAGTACTTC
once	TRBV6-5	TRBJ2-7	NA	CARRRDGRTVSYEQYF	TGTGCCAGGAGGAGAGACGGGCGGACCGTCTCGTACGAGCAGTACTTC
NA	TRBV6-6	TRBJ2-6	NA	CASGAGNGASVLSF	TGTGCCAGCGGGGCAGGGAACGGGGCCAGCGTCCTGTCTTTC
NA	TRBV20-1	TRBJ2-3	NA	CSANGAYVGAADTKYF	TGCAGTGCTAATGGGGCTTATGTGGGAGCAGCAGATACGAAGTATTTT
NA	TRBV19	TRBJ2-3	NA	CASNMRSSDTKYF	TGTGCCAGTAATATGAGGTCGTCGGATACGAAGTATTTT
NA	TRBV29-1	TRBJ2-5	TRBD2	CSVVGGRDSQETPYF	TGCAGCGTTGTGGGGGGGAGAGACTCACAAGAGACCCCGTACTTC
NA	TRBV11-1	TRBJ1-3	TRBD1	CASSLWTGFAGNTIYF	TGTGCCAGCAGCCTCTGGACAGGGTTCGCCGGAAACACCATATATTTT
NA	TRBV6-1	TRBJ1-3	NA	CTSTLRTGTGGYTIYF	TGTACCAGCACCCTCCGAACTGGGACGGGGGGCTACACCATATATTTT
many	TRBV5-5	TRBJ2-7	TRBD2	CASSLESGRSYEQYF	TGTGCCAGCAGCTTGGAGAGCGGGAGATCCTACGAGCAGTACTTC
NA	TRBV20-1	TRBJ2-7	NA	CSADPGNSGSRSYEQYF	TGCAGTGCTGACCCCGGGAATAGCGGCTCTCGCTCATACGAGCAGTACTTC
many	TRBV14	TRBJ2-7	NA	CASSQELGLHYEQYF	TGTGCCAGCAGCCAAGAACTAGGGTTACACTACGAGCAGTACTTC
once	TRBV29-1	TRBJ2-1	NA	CSADLSGTVPNEQFF	TGCAGCGCGGATCTTAGCGGTACGGTGCCAAATGAGCAGTTCTTC
once	TRBV20-1	TRBJ2-7	NA	CSARVACCLMGEQYF	TGCAGTGCTAGAGTGGCTTGCTGTCTAATGGGCGAGCAGTACTTC
NA	TRBV11-2	TRBJ1-2	NA	CASSSGELYGYTF	TGTGCCAGCAGCTCCGGGGAGCTCTATGGCTACACCTTC
once	TRBV20-1	TRBJ2-2	TRBD2	CIARDMLAENTGELLF	TGCATTGCTAGAGATATGCTAGCGGAGAACACCGGGGAGCTGTTATTT
NA	TRBV20-1	TRBJ2-5	NA	CNASVEGTQYF	TGCAATGCCTCGGTAGAAGGGACCCAGTACTTC
once	TRBV20-1	TRBJ2-1	NA	CSASHRVRNYNEQFF	TGCAGTGCTTCCCACCGCGTGAGAAACTACAATGAGCAGTTCTTC
NA	TRBV5-5	TRBJ2-3	TRBD1	CASTRTRGPADTQFF	TGTGCCAGTACCCGTACCAGGGGGCCCGCAGATACGCAGTTTTTT